These 17 T cell receptor beta chains came from one sample sequenced in a study of technical replicates of blood from several donors. Assay used: immunoSEQ multiplex PCR; TCRdb lists only in-frame clones, some missing. This table holds 70,000 to 85,000 clones, about 97% found once. The source material was T cells isolated from PBMCs. The origin of the receptors is a human donor in good health.

This clone was counted a few times. The V call is TRBV7-7, the J call TRBJ2-1, with TRBD1 as a possible D gene (5 bases). Germline lookup yields CDR1 SSHAT and CDR2 FNYEAQ (reference sequence). The CDR3 sequence is 15 residues long. As DNA, the CDR3 is TGTGCTAGCCGAATCAGGGATGCGCCCCAGAATGAGCAGTTCTTC. It codes for CASRIRDAPQNEQFF.

V and J are TRBV6-4 and TRBJ2-5; D is uncertain. The CDR3 is made up of 15 amino acids. Trimming stripped 0 bases from V and 2 bases from J, with 10 bases between. CDR1 and CDR2 (germline): MRHNA, SNTAGT. The DNA of the CDR3 is TGTGCCAGCAGTGACTCGAGTGGCGGACAAGAGACCCAGTACTTC. Translating it yields CASSDSSGGQETQYF.

The table lists this clone with a count of one. One junction end does not reproduce the germline sequence, and a read error may be involved. The J gene is TRBJ1-2, the V gene TRBV19; weak D call: TRBD1 (6 bases). CDR3 length: 16 residues. The germline gives CDR1 LNHDA, CDR2 SQIVND (reference sequence). This CDR3 reads CASSVETGKLSYGYTF. The CDR3 region has the DNA TGTGCCAGTAGTGTAGAAACAGGGAAGCTGAGCTATGGCTACACCTTC.

In this sample, this clone turned up once. The genes are TRBV6-5 and TRBJ2-5, with D unresolved. The CDR3 loop spans 15 amino acids. Germline-derived CDR1 and CDR2 are MNHEY and SVGAGI. V lost 6 bases to trimming and J lost 1 base, with 15 bases between them. CDR3 sequence reads: CASRPRGSPQETQYF. The CDR3 DNA sequence: TGTGCCAGCAGACCACGAGGTAGTCCCCAAGAGACCCAGTACTTC.

The gene calls are TRBV28 and TRBJ2-5; TRBD1 matches 8 bases. The CDR3 loop spans 16 amino acids. Trimming took 6 bases from V and 2 from J; bases not matched to a gene: 11. Per the germline V gene, CDR1 is MDHEN and CDR2 is SYDVKM. The CDR3 spells CASSAPGTGIQETQYF. The CDR3 coding sequence is TGTGCCAGCAGCGCGCCCGGGACAGGCATACAAGAGACCCAGTACTTC.

The chain couples TRBV9 to TRBJ2-5; TRBD2 aligns across 11 bases. Unmatched junction bases numbered 5, after V lost 0 bases and J lost 1 base. The CDR3 covers 17 residues. From germline, CDR1 is SGDLS and CDR2 YYNGEE. For the CDR3, the DNA is TGTGCCAGCAGCGTAGGTTCGGGGACTAGCGGCCAAGAGACCCAGTACTTC. Its protein is CASSVGSGTSGQETQYF.

V gene TRBV21-1 combines with J gene TRBJ2-5; TRBD1, as called in the table, went unchecked against the DNA. TRBV21-1 is reported as a pseudogene. The CDR3 runs 16 residues. CDR3 sequence (DNA): TGTGCCAGCAGCAACTGGACAGGGATGTACCAAGAGACCCAGTACTTC. This gives the protein CASSNWTGMYQETQYF.

This clone has a handful of counts. This chain uses TRBV29-1 with TRBJ1-1; 7 positions agree with TRBD1. The CDR3 length is 13 residues. Germline trimming cut 3 bases from V and 8 bases from J; bases unmatched to any gene: 9. CDR1 SQVTM and CDR2 ANQGSEA come from the germline V gene. CDR3 DNA: TGCAGCGTTGACGAGGCGGGACAGCCCGAAGCTTTCTTT. Translating it yields CSVDEAGQPEAFF. The whole variable domain, remainder taken from reference TRBV29-1 and TRBJ1-1, is SAVISQKPSRDICQRGTSLTIQCQVDSQVTMMFWYRQQPGQSLTLIATANQGSEATYESGFVIDKFPISRPNLTFSTLTVSNMSPEDSSIYLCSVDEAGQPEAFFGQGTRLTVV.

This clone has just one count. The CDR3 reads CASSFREDSHYEQYF. The CDR3 DNA reads TGTGCCAGCAGCTTCAGGGAGGATTCACACTACGAGCAGTACTTC. The V gene is TRBV11-3, the J gene TRBJ2-7; maybe TRBD2 (6 bases). Germline CDR1 and CDR2: SGHNT and YENEEA. Trimming took off 3 bases at V and 3 bases at J, with 15 bases between the two ends. The CDR3 is 15 residues long.

J is TRBJ2-1 and V is TRBV4-1; TRBD2 might be the D (6 bases). Germline CDR1 reads MGHRA; CDR2 reads YSYEKL. The CDR3 spans 18 residues. V dropped 6 bases and J dropped 0 bases, with 21 bases sitting between them. The CDR3 loop is CASRRLGGVGSSYNEQFF. The CDR3 nucleotides read TGCGCCAGCAGACGATTGGGCGGGGTTGGGAGCTCCTACAATGAGCAGTTCTTC.

The V call is TRBV18, the J call TRBJ1-2; 8 bases map to TRBD1. The germline gives CDR1 KGHSH, CDR2 LQKENI. Trimming at V came to 3 bases and at J to 1 base, leaving 1 base not matched to a gene. The CDR3 contains 14 residues. The DNA for the CDR3 is TGTGCCAGCTCACCGGGACAGGTTAACTATGGCTACACCTTC. Its translation is CASSPGQVNYGYTF.

The V call is TRBV15, the J call TRBJ2-7; D possibly corresponds to TRBD2 (5 bases). V lost 1 base and J 6 bases, leaving 10 bases between the germline ends. The CDR3 is 13 residues long. Germline V lookup: CDR1 LNHNV, CDR2 YYDKDF (reference sequence). The CDR3 DNA follows: TGTGCCACCAGCAGAGTGTCCGGGGTCGAGCAGTACTTC. It codes for CATSRVSGVEQYF.

The table lists this clone with a count of one. The chain uses TRBV4-1 and TRBJ2-7; D possibly corresponds to TRBD1 (7 bases). There are 15 residues in the CDR3. Per the germline V gene, CDR1 is MGHRA and CDR2 is YSYEKL. The germline V and J ends were trimmed by 2 bases and 2 bases, with 13 bases remaining between them. The CDR3 sequence is CASSQTAGGPYEQYF. The CDR3, as DNA: TGCGCCAGCAGCCAAACTGCAGGGGGGCCCTACGAGCAGTACTTC.

The chain joins TRBV6-6 to TRBJ1-5; tentative D call: TRBD1 (6 bases). V was shortened by 6 bases and J by 7 bases, with 16 bases between the two germline ends. The CDR3 covers 14 residues. CDR1 MNHNY and CDR2 SVGAGI come from the germline V gene (reference sequence). The CDR3 here is CASSPTGNRQPQHF. Here the CDR3 DNA reads TGTGCCAGCAGCCCAACAGGGAATCGGCAGCCCCAGCATTTT.

The V and J genes are TRBV11-2 and TRBJ1-4, with D perhaps TRBD1 (5 bases). Germline V gene data show CDR1 as SGHAT and CDR2 as FQNNGV. The CDR3 is 16 residues long. Trimming removed 1 base at V and 6 bases at J, with 15 bases between. The CDR3 here is CASSLVLGRVDEKLFF. DNA of the CDR3: TGTGCCAGCAGCTTAGTGCTCGGCAGGGTGGATGAAAAACTGTTTTTT.

In its sample, this clone was seen once. The chain links TRBV28 to TRBJ2-5, with D unclear. V was shortened by 2 bases and J by 4 bases, with 5 bases between the two germline ends. In germline, CDR1 is MDHEN, CDR2 SYDVKM. The CDR3 runs to 12 residues. The CDR3 is CASSLIRETQYF. The CDR3 bases are TGTGCCAGCAGTTTAATTAGAGAGACCCAGTACTTC.

This chain joins TRBV5-1 and TRBJ2-7, with 8 positions matching TRBD2. The CDR3 is 14 amino acids. With V trimmed by 4 bases and J by 0 bases, 3 bases remained unmatched. Germline V gene sequence: CDR1 SGHRS, CDR2 YFSETQ. DNA for the CDR3: TGCGCCAGCAGCGCCGGGGGGGCCTCCTACGAGCAGTACTTC. Protein sequence: CASSAGGASYEQYF.